These T cell receptor beta chains were read from a single sample in a study of blood T cells in healthy people across ages. TCRdb re-analysed the 5' RACE reads in MiXCR, keeping a single row per CDR3 protein. The sample includes some 1,800,000 distinct CDR3 sequences, about 39% of them seen just once. The sequenced sample consisted of blood. These receptor sequences come from a human donor in good health. Each CDR3 is given with its conserved first and last residue. A D gene is named only where the DNA matches it firmly. Clone size is stated in some rows and not others, as once, few, many or a class when expanded.

J | V | D | size | DNA | CDR3
TRBJ1-2 | TRBV7-2 | TRBD1 | few | TGTGCCAGCAGCCTCGGGACAGGGAGTATTGGCTATGGCTACACCTTC | CASSLGTGSIGYGYTF
TRBJ2-4 | TRBV29-1 | - | - | TGCAGCGGAGGGGACCACGAAACAAACATTCAGTACTTC | CSGGDHETNIQYF
TRBJ1-2 | TRBV7-8 | - | - | TGTGCCAACAGCTTAGCGTTGGGGAACGACTATGGCTACACCTTC | CANSLALGNDYGYTF
TRBJ1-6 | TRBV5-6 | - | few | TGTGCCAGCAGTCAGCTCCAGGGTAATAATTCACCCCTCCACTTT | CASSQLQGNNSPLHF
TRBJ2-5 | TRBV29-1 | - | - | TGCAGCGTTCGGGACGGAGAGACCCAGTACTTC | CSVRDGETQYF
TRBJ2-3 | TRBV3-1 | - | - | TGTGCCAGCAGCCGAAACGTTGGCACAGATACGCAGTATTTT | CASSRNVGTDTQYF
TRBJ1-1 | TRBV20-1 | - | - | TGCAGTGCTAGATCAGGAATTAACACTGAAGCTTTCTTT | CSARSGINTEAFF
TRBJ2-1 | TRBV24-1 | TRBD1 | few | TGTGCCACCAGTGAGGGACAGGGACGTTCGGATGAGCAGTTCTTC | CATSEGQGRSDEQFF
TRBJ2-3 | TRBV21-1 | - | few | TGTGCCAGCAGCAAATTTAGCACAGATACGCAGTATTTT | CASSKFSTDTQYF
TRBJ2-3 | TRBV29-1 | - | - | TGCGGCGTTGAACGGGGGGCGTCCACAGATACGCAGTATTTT | CGVERGASTDTQYF
TRBJ2-7 | TRBV24-1 | TRBD2 | - | TGTGCCACCAGTGACCCCAGTAGCGGGCGATCCTACGAGCAGTACTTC | CATSDPSSGRSYEQYF
TRBJ2-5 | TRBV7-2 | - | - | TGTGCCAGCAGCTTGGGGCGGACAGTAATACAAAAGACCCAGTACTTC | CASSLGRTVIQKTQYF
TRBJ1-5 | TRBV6-1 | TRBD1 | - | TGTGCCAGCAGTGAGGTGGACAGGGTGAACCAGCCCCAGCATTTT | CASSEVDRVNQPQHF
TRBJ2-7 | TRBV20-1 | - | - | TGCAGTGCCCGAGGAGAGGTCTCCTACGAGCAGTACTTC | CSARGEVSYEQYF
TRBJ2-5 | TRBV4-3 | TRBD2 | few | TGCGCCAGCAGCCAATTAGCGGGGCCACAAGAGACCCAGTACTTC | CASSQLAGPQETQYF
TRBJ2-5 | TRBV10-3 | - | - | TGTGCCATCAGCCCAACCGTTGGGGGGGGGCCGCAAGAGACCCAGTACTTC | CAISPTVGGGPQETQYF
TRBJ1-2 | TRBV6-6 | - | - | TGTGCCAGCAGTTACCCAAGACAGTCTAACTATGGCTACACCTTC | CASSYPRQSNYGYTF
TRBJ1-2 | TRBV4-2 | - | - | TGTGCCAGCAGCCAAGCGGGGACTTCCGTCTATGGCTACACCTTC | CASSQAGTSVYGYTF
TRBJ2-5 | TRBV29-1 | TRBD2 | many | TGCAGCGCTGACCGGGAGGATAGAGAGACCCAGTACTTC | CSADREDRETQYF
TRBJ2-4 | TRBV15 | - | - | TGTGCCACCAGCAGAGAGGCCGGGGACGGTAACATTCAGTACTTC | CATSREAGDGNIQYF